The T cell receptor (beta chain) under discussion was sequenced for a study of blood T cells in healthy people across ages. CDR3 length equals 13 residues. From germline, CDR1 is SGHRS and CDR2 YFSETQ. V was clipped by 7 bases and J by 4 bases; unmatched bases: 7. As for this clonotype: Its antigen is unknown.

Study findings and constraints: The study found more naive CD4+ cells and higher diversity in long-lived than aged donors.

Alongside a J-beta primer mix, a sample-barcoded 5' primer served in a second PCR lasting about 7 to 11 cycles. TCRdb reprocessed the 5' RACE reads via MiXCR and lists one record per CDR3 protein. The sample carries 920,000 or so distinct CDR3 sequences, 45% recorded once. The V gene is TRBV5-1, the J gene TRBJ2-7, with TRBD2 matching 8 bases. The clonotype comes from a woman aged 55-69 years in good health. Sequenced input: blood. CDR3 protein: CASAYSGGYEQYF. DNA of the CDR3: TGCGCCAGCGCTTACAGCGGGGGATACGAGCAGTACTTC.